Listed below are T cell receptor beta chains from one sample, sequenced in a study of CD8+ T cells in alopecia areata. Sequencing was performed with immunoSEQ multiplex PCR; in TCRdb, only in-frame clones are kept and a portion is missing. Found here are more than 140,000 clones, around 86% of them singletons; the top ten hold around 13%. Sequenced here: CD8+ T cells sorted from blood, sampled at week 4, from a patient treated with tofacitinib. The receptors derive from a human donor with alopecia areata. Both conserved end residues are part of each CDR3. D genes are given only for firm matches. Size is omitted from some rows. Given values are once, few, many or a class for expanded clones.

V: TRBV9
J: TRBJ2-1
D: .
size: .
CDR3: CASSVVPRDEQFF
DNA: TGTGCCAGCAGCGTTGTCCCGCGGGATGAGCAGTTCTTC

V: TRBV7-9
J: TRBJ2-1
D: .
size: once
CDR3: CASSPSPDYNEQFF
DNA: TGTGCCAGCAGCCCGTCTCCAGATTACAATGAGCAGTTCTTC

V: TRBV7-8
J: TRBJ2-7
D: .
size: .
CDR3: CASSSGFPNEQYF
DNA: TGTGCCAGCAGCTCCGGGTTTCCCAACGAGCAGTACTTC

V: TRBV9
J: TRBJ2-7
D: TRBD2
size: .
CDR3: CASSRESGRGNEQYF
DNA: TGTGCCAGCAGCAGAGAGAGCGGGAGAGGAAACGAGCAGTACTTC

V: TRBV2
J: TRBJ2-2
D: TRBD2
size: .
CDR3: CACPDSREKAGELFF
DNA: TGTGCCTGCCCTGACTCGCGGGAGAAGGCCGGGGAGCTGTTTTTT

V: TRBV10-3
J: TRBJ2-5
D: .
size: .
CDR3: CAIRIGQGSQGPPEETQYF
DNA: TGTGCCATCAGAATCGGTCAGGGAAGCCAAGGTCCGCCGGAAGAGACCCAGTACTTC

V: TRBV2
J: TRBJ2-7
D: TRBD2
size: .
CDR3: CASSPAGGEWFGQYF
DNA: TGTGCCAGCAGTCCCGCCGGGGGGGAATGGTTCGGGCAGTACTTC

V: TRBV25-1
J: TRBJ2-1
D: .
size: .
CDR3: CASSESRVNEQFF
DNA: TGTGCCAGCAGTGAATCCAGGGTTAATGAGCAGTTCTTC

V: TRBV14
J: TRBJ2-7
D: .
size: .
CDR3: CASSQGHEQYF
DNA: TGTGCCAGCAGCCAAGGCCACGAGCAGTACTTC

V: TRBV29-1
J: TRBJ2-7
D: TRBD1
size: .
CDR3: CSVETLDRAYEQYF
DNA: TGCAGCGTTGAAACCTTAGACAGGGCCTACGAGCAGTACTTT

V: TRBV7-9
J: TRBJ2-1
D: .
size: .
CDR3: CASSLGSHNEQFF
DNA: TGTGCCAGCAGCTTAGGTTCACACAATGAGCAGTTCTTC

V: TRBV7-9
J: TRBJ1-1
D: .
size: .
CDR3: CASSLGDAGLRWATFEAFF
DNA: TGTGCCAGCAGCTTAGGAGACGCAGGCCTCAGGTGGGCAACTTTTGAAGCTTTCTTT

V: TRBV5-4
J: TRBJ1-1
D: .
size: .
CDR3: CASSLGPGTEAFF
DNA: TGTGCCAGCAGTCTGGGGCCCGGGACTGAAGCTTTCTTT

V: TRBV4-1
J: TRBJ2-3
D: TRBD2
size: few
CDR3: CASSHGTSGTDTQYF
DNA: TGCGCCAGCAGCCACGGGACTAGCGGCACAGATACGCAGTATTTT

V: TRBV5-1
J: TRBJ2-1
D: TRBD1
size: .
CDR3: CASSLSGQGYYNEQFF
DNA: TGCGCCAGCAGCTTGTCGGGACAGGGGTACTACAATGAGCAGTTCTTC

V: TRBV6-1
J: TRBJ2-7
D: .
size: .
CDR3: CASSEERGYYEQYF
DNA: TGTGCCAGCAGTGAAGAGAGGGGGTACTACGAGCAGTACTTC

V: TRBV29-1
J: TRBJ2-7
D: TRBD1
size: .
CDR3: CSVRTGESYEQYF
DNA: TGCAGCGTAAGGACAGGGGAATCCTACGAGCAGTACTTC

V: TRBV2
J: TRBJ1-2
D: .
size: .
CDR3: CASSEGNYYGYTF
DNA: TGTGCCAGCAGTGAGGGCAATTACTATGGCTACACCTTC

V: TRBV13
J: TRBJ2-7
D: TRBD2
size: .
CDR3: CVSSPREGAYEQYF
DNA: TGTGTCAGCAGCCCCCGGGAGGGAGCCTACGAGCAGTACTTC

V: TRBV5-8
J: TRBJ1-1
D: .
size: .
CDR3: CASSLEAPGTEAFF
DNA: TGTGCCAGCAGCTTGGAAGCCCCGGGGACTGAAGCTTTCTTT

V: TRBV7-9
J: TRBJ2-2
D: .
size: .
CDR3: CASSFSLGPRPGELFF
DNA: TGTGCCAGCAGCTTTTCTCTGGGCCCCCGGCCCGGGGAGCTGTTTTTT

V: TRBV29-1
J: TRBJ2-3
D: .
size: .
CDR3: CSVDPGNPDTQYF
DNA: TGCAGCGTTGACCCAGGGAACCCAGATACGCAGTATTTT

V: TRBV5-1
J: TRBJ2-2
D: TRBD2
size: .
CDR3: CASSAGERTGELFF
DNA: TGCGCCAGCAGCGCGGGGGAAAGGACCGGGGAGCTGTTTTTT

V: TRBV25-1
J: TRBJ2-5
D: .
size: .
CDR3: CASSESIRRQETQYF
DNA: TGTGCCAGCAGTGAATCAATTCGGAGACAAGAGACCCAGTACTTC

V: TRBV6-5
J: TRBJ2-5
D: .
size: .
CDR3: CASSSGLDGGTQYF
DNA: TGTGCCAGCAGTTCAGGACTGGACGGGGGGACCCAGTACTTC

V: TRBV5-6
J: TRBJ2-3
D: TRBD1
size: .
CDR3: CASGDRAFTDTQYF
DNA: TGTGCCAGCGGGGACAGGGCATTCACAGATACGCAGTATTTT

V: TRBV7-8
J: TRBJ2-7
D: .
size: .
CDR3: CASSLTPGQEITYEQYF
DNA: TGTGCCAGCAGCTTAACCCCCGGGCAGGAGATCACCTACGAGCAGTACTTC

V: TRBV27
J: TRBJ1-1
D: .
size: .
CDR3: CASAPWGGVEWDEAFF
DNA: TGTGCCAGCGCCCCTTGGGGAGGGGTGGAGTGGGATGAAGCTTTCTTT

V: TRBV7-9
J: TRBJ2-7
D: TRBD2
size: .
CDR3: CASSARGGGRAHLPYEQYF
DNA: TGTGCCAGCAGCGCCCGGGGGGGCGGGAGAGCCCACCTCCCTTACGAGCAGTACTTC

V: TRBV27
J: TRBJ2-3
D: TRBD1
size: .
CDR3: CASSSFFGQERDTQYF
DNA: TGTGCCAGCAGTTCTTTTTTCGGACAGGAACGAGATACGCAGTATTTT

V: TRBV27
J: TRBJ2-5
D: .
size: .
CDR3: CASSFPGLETQYF
DNA: TGTGCCAGCAGTTTCCCAGGGTTGGAGACCCAGTACTTC

V: TRBV5-6
J: TRBJ2-1
D: .
size: .
CDR3: CASSLGLGGGWYNEQFF
DNA: TGTGCCAGCAGCTTGGGCCTCGGAGGCGGTTGGTACAATGAGCAGTTCTTC